The present T cell receptor (beta chain) was sequenced within a study of Ad26.COV2.S vaccination and SARS-CoV-2 variants. Study observations and caveats: There was a possibility that the TCR breadth and depth analyses underestimated total T cell responses. Individuals receiving vaccine had higher spike-specific TCR breadth than placebo recipients did. Vaccinees and placebo recipients showed similar non-spike TCR breadth.

Treatment of the sample: around 19 received Ad26.COV2.S at low or high dose, single or two shots; 5 received placebo; per-sample allocation not given. Sampling was done on day 63 after the first vaccine or placebo injection. Within Boston, the person who donated was an adult of 18-55 years. TCRdb's table, derived via immunoSEQ multiplex PCR, lists solely in-frame clones and lacks some. The sample yields fewer than 800,000 clones, around 90% seen once. Concerning this clone itself: Antigen: not known. The same CDR3 arises from other DNA sequences in this sample as well.

The V segment lost 4 bases and the J segment 3 bases; nucleotides outside the gene matches: 4. CDR3 length: 14 residues. The material was peripheral blood, obtained in a trial of Ad26.COV2.S vaccine versus placebo. The clonotype comes from a person aged 18-60 years who received the Ad26.COV2.S COVID-19 vaccine or a placebo. This chain joins TRBV23-1 and TRBJ2-7, with TRBD1 matching 9 bases. TRBV23-1 carries the ORF label, with uncertain function. CDR3 in amino acids: CASSPGTGLYEQYF. CDR3 nucleotides: TGCGCCAGCAGTCCAGGGACAGGGCTCTACGAGCAGTACTTC.